Listed below are T cell receptor beta chains from one sample, sequenced in a study of blood T cells in healthy people across ages. Using its own MiXCR run on the 5' RACE reads, TCRdb lists one record per CDR3 protein. Of approximately 900,000 distinct CDR3 sequences listed, around 46% were seen once; the top ten hold roughly 13%. The specimen was blood. The source of these receptors is a young man in good health. Both conserved end residues are part of each CDR3. Each record gives: J gene, clone size, V gene, D gene, CDR3 DNA, CDR3 protein. The D gene is left open where the match is weak. Some rows have no size entry. The others give once, few or many, or a class for an expanded clone.

>TRBJ2-7|few|TRBV11-1|NA
TGTGCCAGCAGCCCACAGGGCCTTAGCTCCTACGAGCAGTACTTC
CASSPQGLSSYEQYF
>TRBJ1-1|NA|TRBV29-1|NA
TGCAGCGTTGGCCCTTTCTCTTTGGGTCCCGGCACTGAAGCTTTCTTT
CSVGPFSLGPGTEAFF
>TRBJ2-3|once|TRBV28|TRBD1
TGTGCCAGCAGTTTGGGCAGGGGGCAATCAGATACGCAGTATTTT
CASSLGRGQSDTQYF
>TRBJ2-4|NA|TRBV6-2/TRBV6-3|TRBD1
TGTGCCAGCACTCCGGAGGGACAGGGGGCGCGCATTCAGTACTTC
CASTPEGQGARIQYF
>TRBJ2-3|NA|TRBV5-1|TRBD1
TGCGCCAGCAGCTTTTACGGACAGGGGGCAGAAGGTACGCAGTATTTT
CASSFYGQGAEGTQYF
>TRBJ1-2|few|TRBV20-1|TRBD1
TGCAGTGCTAGTGGACAGGGGACAGGAGGCTACACCTTC
CSASGQGTGGYTF
>TRBJ2-1|NA|TRBV9|TRBD2
TGTGCCAGCAGCGTAGCCAGCGGGGGGGCCAATGAGCAGTTCTTC
CASSVASGGANEQFF
>TRBJ2-1|few|TRBV27|TRBD2
TGTGCCAGCACCCTCGGGACTAGCGGGAACAATGAGCAGTTCTTC
CASTLGTSGNNEQFF
>TRBJ2-7|few|TRBV4-2|NA
TGTGCCAGCAGCCGGACGATGGAGCTGAACTACGAGCAGTACTTC
CASSRTMELNYEQYF
>TRBJ1-1|NA|TRBV9|NA
TGTGCCAGCAGCCCGTTTATGACTGACACTGAAGCTTTCTTT
CASSPFMTDTEAFF
>TRBJ2-1|NA|TRBV5-6|NA
TGTGCCAGCAGCTCTCAGGTGCGACAGAGCTACAATGAGCAGTTCTTC
CASSSQVRQSYNEQFF
>TRBJ1-3|NA|TRBV12-3/TRBV12-4|TRBD1
TGTGCCAGCAGTACGGCGGGACAGCCCTCTGGAAACACCATATATTTT
CASSTAGQPSGNTIYF
>TRBJ2-7|NA|TRBV7-9|TRBD2
TGTGCCAGCAGCCCCCGGGACTATCCGAGCGAGCAGTACTTC
CASSPRDYPSEQYF
>TRBJ2-5|NA|TRBV29-1|TRBD2
TGCAGCGTTGTGATGACGGGGGGTCAAGAGGCCCAGTACTTC
CSVVMTGGQEAQYF
>TRBJ2-7|few|TRBV25-1|TRBD1
TGTGCCAGCAGTGATATTCGGACAGGTGTCTCCTACGAGCAGTACTTC
CASSDIRTGVSYEQYF
>TRBJ2-4|few|TRBV6-5|NA
TGTGCCAGCAGCCAGGACTCGTGGAACATTCAGTACTTC
CASSQDSWNIQYF
>TRBJ1-2|NA|TRBV7-9|NA
TGTGCCAGCAGCCCGGACAGCACAAGTTATGGCTACACCTTC
CASSPDSTSYGYTF
>TRBJ2-7|once|TRBV6-1|NA
TGTGCCAGCAGTGACTGGTCCTACGAGCAGTACTTC
CASSDWSYEQYF
>TRBJ2-3|once|TRBV6-5|TRBD2
TGTGCCAACGGGGGGGGAACAGATACGCAGTATTTT
CANGGGTDTQYF